This TCR beta chain was sequenced in a study of blood T cells in healthy people across ages. Study observations and caveats: Whereas aged donors had fewer naive CD4+ cells, long-lived donors had more of them and higher diversity.

The total RNA that was extracted per sample amounted to at least 5 micrograms. This clonotype has just a few counts. Its antigen is as yet unknown. Using a J-beta primer mix together with a sample-barcoded 5' primer, a second PCR was run for about 6 to 11 cycles. Every sample gave at least 3 million paired-end reads containing CDR3. TCRdb reanalysed the 5' RACE reads using MiXCR and keeps one entry per CDR3 protein. The sample contains about 1.8 million distinct CDR3 sequences, 49% of which appear only once. Trimming removed 0 bases from V and 5 bases from J, with 13 bases in between. Germline CDR1 DFQATT, CDR2 SNEGSKA (reference sequence). This CDR3 spans 15 amino acids.

The sequence was collected from a middle-aged woman in good health. This sequence joins TRBV20-1 and TRBJ1-4, with D tentatively TRBD1 (5 bases). Sequenced input: blood. This CDR3 reads CSARDRWAGNEKLFF. For the CDR3, the DNA is TGCAGTGCTAGAGATCGGTGGGCAGGGAATGAAAAACTGTTTTTT.